This T cell receptor beta chain is from a study of T cell repertoires in cytomegalovirus infection. This clonotype has at least ten counts. The CDR3 is 12 residues long. Trimming removed 5 bases at V and 6 bases at J, with 9 bases between. In germline, CDR1 is MDHEN, CDR2 SYDVKM. One entry per CDR3 protein results from TCRdb running MiXCR on the reads. The sample lists fewer than 250,000 distinct CDR3 sequences, roughly an eighth occurring once. This sequence was found in a human donor in good health (CMV status not recorded). Some clones in this sample may be carry-over from other donors' samples. The chain joins TRBV28 to TRBJ2-3; D remains ambiguous. The specimen sequenced was PBMCs. CDR3 residues: CASSPQEDTQYF. The CDR3 nucleotides are TGTGCCAGCAGTCCGCAGGAGGATACGCAGTATTTT.